This T cell receptor beta chain was found in a study of cytomegalovirus exposure and HLA in healthy donors. General study results and limits: Among donors in an Asian-associated ancestry cluster, a later analysis reportedly found fewer N-insertions than the roughly 650-donor mean. Researchers reported in a later analysis that common viral pathogens appeared linked to several top clusters. The study recorded 164 TCR beta chains that were cytomegalovirus-associated. Apart from CMV serostatus, no immune exposure information was available.

The PCR had 60 Vbeta and 13 Jbeta primers. Sequencing used immunoSEQ multiplex PCR; TCRdb keeps in-frame clones, though not all of them. The sample yields around 39,000 clones, roughly 60% seen once. About this clone: The antigen is undetermined.

The V and J ends lost 5 bases and 10 bases, in that order; junction bases with no gene match: 6. CDR1 SGHRS and CDR2 YFSETQ come from the germline V gene. The CDR3 spans 13 residues. The chain uses TRBV5-1 and TRBJ1-6; 7 nucleotides agree with TRBD1. The receptor was derived from a human donor in good health. Sample: PBMCs. CDR3 sequence reads: CASRGQLESPLHF. CDR3 nucleotide sequence: TGCGCCAGCAGGGGACAGCTGGAGTCACCCCTCCACTTT.